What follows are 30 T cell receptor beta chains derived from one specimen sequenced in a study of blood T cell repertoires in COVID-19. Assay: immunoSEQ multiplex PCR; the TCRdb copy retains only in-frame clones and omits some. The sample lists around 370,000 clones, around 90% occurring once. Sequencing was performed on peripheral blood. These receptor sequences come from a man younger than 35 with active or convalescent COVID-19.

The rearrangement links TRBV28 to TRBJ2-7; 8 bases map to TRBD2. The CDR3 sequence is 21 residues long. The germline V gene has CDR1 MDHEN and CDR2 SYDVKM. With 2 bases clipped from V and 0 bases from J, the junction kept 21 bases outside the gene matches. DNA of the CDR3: TGTGCCAGCAGTTTAATATCGGGGCTTGCGGGAGGTCAGGTGAGCTCCTACGAGCAGTACTTC. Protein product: CASSLISGLAGGQVSSYEQYF.

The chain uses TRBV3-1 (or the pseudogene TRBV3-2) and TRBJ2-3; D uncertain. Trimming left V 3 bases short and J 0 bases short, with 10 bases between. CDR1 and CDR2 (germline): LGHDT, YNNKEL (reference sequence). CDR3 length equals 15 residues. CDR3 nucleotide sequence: TGTGCCAGCAGCCAGGGCATTACCAGCACAGATACGCAGTATTTT. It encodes CASSQGITSTDTQYF.

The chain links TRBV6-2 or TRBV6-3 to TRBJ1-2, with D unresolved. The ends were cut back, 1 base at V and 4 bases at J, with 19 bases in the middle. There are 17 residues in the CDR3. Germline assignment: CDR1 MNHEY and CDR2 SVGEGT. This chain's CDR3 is CASSYFSGPAEIYGYTF. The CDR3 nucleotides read TGTGCCAGCAGTTACTTTTCTGGCCCAGCGGAGATCTATGGCTACACCTTC.

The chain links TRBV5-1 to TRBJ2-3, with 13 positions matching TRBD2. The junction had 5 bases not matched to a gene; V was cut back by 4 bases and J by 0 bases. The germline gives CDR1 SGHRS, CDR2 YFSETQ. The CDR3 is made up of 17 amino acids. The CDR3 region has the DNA TGCGCCAGCAGCGGGGGGACTAGCGGGGCTAGCACAGATACGCAGTATTTT. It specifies CASSGGTSGASTDTQYF. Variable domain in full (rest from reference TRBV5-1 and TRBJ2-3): KAGVTQTPRYLIKTRGQQVTLSCSPISGHRSVSWYQQTPGQGLQFLFEYFSETQRNKGNFPGRFSGRQFSNSRSEMNVSTLELGDSALYLCASSGGTSGASTDTQYFGPGTRLTVL.

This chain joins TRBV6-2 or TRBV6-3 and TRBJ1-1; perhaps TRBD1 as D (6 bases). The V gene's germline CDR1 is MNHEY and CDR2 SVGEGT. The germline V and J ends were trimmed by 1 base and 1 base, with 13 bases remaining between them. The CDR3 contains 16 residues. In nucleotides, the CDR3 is TGTGCCAGCAGTTACTTCTGGGGGGGCCCGAACACTGAAGCTTTCTTT. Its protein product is CASSYFWGGPNTEAFF.

The CDR3 DNA reads TGTGCCAGCAGTCGGACTAGCGGACACACCGGGGAGCTGTTTTTT. It yields the protein CASSRTSGHTGELFF. J is TRBJ2-2 and V is TRBV7-2; 10 bases match TRBD2. CDR3 length equals 15 residues. The V gene's germline CDR1 is SGHTA and CDR2 FQGNSA. J gave up 3 bases and V 6 bases, and 4 bases lay outside the gene matches.

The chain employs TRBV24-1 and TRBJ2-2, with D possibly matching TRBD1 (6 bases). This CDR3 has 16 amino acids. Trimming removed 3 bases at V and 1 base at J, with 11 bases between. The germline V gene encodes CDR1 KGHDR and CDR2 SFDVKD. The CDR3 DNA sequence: TGTGCCACCAGTGATCTGGGACACAAGAACACCGGGGAGCTGTTTTTT. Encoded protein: CATSDLGHKNTGELFF.

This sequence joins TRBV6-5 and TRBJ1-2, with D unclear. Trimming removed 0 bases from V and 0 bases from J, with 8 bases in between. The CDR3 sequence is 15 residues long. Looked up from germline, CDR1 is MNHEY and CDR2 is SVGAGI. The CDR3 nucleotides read TGTGCCAGCAGTTACTCGGCGGTGTCTAACTATGGCTACACCTTC. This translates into CASSYSAVSNYGYTF.

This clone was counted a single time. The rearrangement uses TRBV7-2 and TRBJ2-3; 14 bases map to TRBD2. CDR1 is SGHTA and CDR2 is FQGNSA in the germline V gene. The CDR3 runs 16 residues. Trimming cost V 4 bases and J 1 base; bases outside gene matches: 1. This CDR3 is CASSWTSGGRTDTQYF. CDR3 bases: TGTGCCAGCAGCTGGACTAGCGGGGGGCGCACAGATACGCAGTATTTT.

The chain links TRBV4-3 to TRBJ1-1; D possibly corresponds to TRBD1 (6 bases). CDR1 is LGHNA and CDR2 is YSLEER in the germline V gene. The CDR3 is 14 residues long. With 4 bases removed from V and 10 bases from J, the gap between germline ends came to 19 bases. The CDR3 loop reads CASSPAGGQSGAFF. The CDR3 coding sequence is TGCGCCAGCAGCCCTGCCGGAGGACAGTCAGGAGCTTTCTTT.

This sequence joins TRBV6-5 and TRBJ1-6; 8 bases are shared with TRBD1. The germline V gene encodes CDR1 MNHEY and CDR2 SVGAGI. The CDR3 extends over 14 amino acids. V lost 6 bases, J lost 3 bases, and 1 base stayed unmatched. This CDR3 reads CASRDRVYNSPLHF. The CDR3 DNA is TGTGCCAGCAGGGACAGGGTCTATAATTCACCCCTCCACTTT.

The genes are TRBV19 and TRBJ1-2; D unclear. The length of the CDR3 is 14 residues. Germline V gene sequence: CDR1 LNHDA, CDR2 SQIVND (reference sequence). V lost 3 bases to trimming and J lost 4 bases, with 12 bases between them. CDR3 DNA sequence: TGTGCCAGTAGTATCACGGGATCGGGCTATGGCTACACCTTC. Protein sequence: CASSITGSGYGYTF. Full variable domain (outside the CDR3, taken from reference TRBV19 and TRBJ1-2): DGGITQSPKYLFRKEGQNVTLSCEQNLNHDAMYWYRQDPGQGLRLIYYSQIVNDFQKGDIAEGYSVSREKKESFPLTVTSAQKNPTAFYLCASSITGSGYGYTFGSGTRLTVV.

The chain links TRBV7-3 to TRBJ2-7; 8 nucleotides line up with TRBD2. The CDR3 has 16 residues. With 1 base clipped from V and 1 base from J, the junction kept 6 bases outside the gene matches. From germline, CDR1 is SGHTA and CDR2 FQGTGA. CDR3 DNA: TGTGCCAGCAGCTTAATGCCTAGCGGGCCTTCCTACGAGCAGTACTTC. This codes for CASSLMPSGPSYEQYF. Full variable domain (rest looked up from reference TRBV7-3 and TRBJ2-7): GAGVSQTPSNKVTEKGKYVELRCDPISGHTALYWYRQSLGQGPEFLIYFQGTGAADDSGLPNDRFFAVRPEGSVSTLKIQRTERGDSAVYLCASSLMPSGPSYEQYFGPGTRLTVT.

The CDR3 nucleotides are TGTGCCAGCAGCCACATTCCCCCGGGACAGGTTATCCCAGATACGCAGTATTTT. Translation gives CASSHIPPGQVIPDTQYF. This chain joins TRBV3-1 (or the pseudogene TRBV3-2) and TRBJ2-3; 8 bases match TRBD1. Germline V gene lookup returns CDR1 LGHDT and CDR2 YNNKEL (reference sequence). The CDR3 is 18 amino acids. The V gene end was trimmed by 3 bases and the J gene end by 4 bases; junction bases not matched to a gene: 15.

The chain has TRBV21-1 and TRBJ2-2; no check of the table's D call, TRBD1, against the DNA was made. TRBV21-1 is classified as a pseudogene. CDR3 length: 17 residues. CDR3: CASSNTGQERNTGELFF. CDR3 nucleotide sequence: TGTGCCAGCAGCAATACAGGGCAGGAGAGAAACACCGGGGAGCTGTTTTTT.

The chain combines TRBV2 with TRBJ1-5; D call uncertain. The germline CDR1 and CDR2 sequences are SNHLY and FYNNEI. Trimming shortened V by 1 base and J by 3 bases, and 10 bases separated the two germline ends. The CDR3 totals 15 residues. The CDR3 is CASSEVGGVNQPQHF. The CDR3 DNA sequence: TGTGCCAGCAGTGAAGTAGGAGGCGTCAATCAGCCCCAGCATTTT.

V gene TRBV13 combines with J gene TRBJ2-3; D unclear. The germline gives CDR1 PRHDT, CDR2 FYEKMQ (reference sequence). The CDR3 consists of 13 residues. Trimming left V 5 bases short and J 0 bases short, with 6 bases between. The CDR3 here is CASSPPSTDTQYF. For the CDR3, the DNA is TGTGCCAGCAGCCCCCCGAGCACAGATACGCAGTATTTT. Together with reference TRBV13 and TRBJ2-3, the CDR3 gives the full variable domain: AAGVIQSPRHLIKEKRETATLKCYPIPRHDTVYWYQQGPGQDPQFLISFYEKMQSDKGSIPDRFSAQQFSDYHSELNMSSLELGDSALYFCASSPPSTDTQYFGPGTRLTVL.

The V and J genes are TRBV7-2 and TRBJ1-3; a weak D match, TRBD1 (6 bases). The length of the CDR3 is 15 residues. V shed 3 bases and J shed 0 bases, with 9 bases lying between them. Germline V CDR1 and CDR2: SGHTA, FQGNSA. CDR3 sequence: CASSLDSRSGNTIYF. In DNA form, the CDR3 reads TGTGCCAGCAGCTTGGACAGCCGCTCTGGAAACACCATATATTTT. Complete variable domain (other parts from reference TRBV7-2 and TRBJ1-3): GAGVSQSPSNKVTEKGKDVELRCDPISGHTALYWYRQSLGQGLEFLIYFQGNSAPDKSGLPSDRFSAERTGGSVSTLTIQRTQQEDSAVYLCASSLDSRSGNTIYFGEGSWLTVV.

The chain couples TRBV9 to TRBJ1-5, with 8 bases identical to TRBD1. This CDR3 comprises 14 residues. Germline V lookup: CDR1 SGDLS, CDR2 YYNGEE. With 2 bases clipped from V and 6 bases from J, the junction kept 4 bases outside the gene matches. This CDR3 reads CASSVTGEVQPQHF. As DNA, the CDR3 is TGTGCCAGCAGCGTGACAGGGGAGGTTCAGCCCCAGCATTTT.

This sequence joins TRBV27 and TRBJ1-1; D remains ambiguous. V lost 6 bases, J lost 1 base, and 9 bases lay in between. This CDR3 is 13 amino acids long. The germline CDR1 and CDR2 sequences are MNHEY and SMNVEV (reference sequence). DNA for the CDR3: TGTGCCAGCAGCCCTCTAGGGAACACTGAAGCTTTCTTT. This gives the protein CASSPLGNTEAFF.

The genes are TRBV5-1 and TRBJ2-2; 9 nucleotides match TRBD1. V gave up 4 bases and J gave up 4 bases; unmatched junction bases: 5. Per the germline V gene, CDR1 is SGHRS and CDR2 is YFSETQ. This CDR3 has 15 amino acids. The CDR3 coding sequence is TGCGCCAGCAGCCCGAACAGGGGGCTCACCGGGGAGCTGTTTTTT. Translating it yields CASSPNRGLTGELFF.

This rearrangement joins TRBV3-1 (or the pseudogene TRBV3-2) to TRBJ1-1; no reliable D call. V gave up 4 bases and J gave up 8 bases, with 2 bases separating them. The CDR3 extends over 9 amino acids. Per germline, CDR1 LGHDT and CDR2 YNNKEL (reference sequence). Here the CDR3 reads CASSPEAFF. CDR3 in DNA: TGTGCCAGCAGCCCGGAAGCTTTCTTT.

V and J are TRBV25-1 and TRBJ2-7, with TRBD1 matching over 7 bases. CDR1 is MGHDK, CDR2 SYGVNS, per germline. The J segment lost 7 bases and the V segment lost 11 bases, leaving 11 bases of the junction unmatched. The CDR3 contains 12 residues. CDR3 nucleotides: TGTGCCCGTCCTCCGGACAGGCTGGAGCAGTACTTC. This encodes CARPPDRLEQYF.

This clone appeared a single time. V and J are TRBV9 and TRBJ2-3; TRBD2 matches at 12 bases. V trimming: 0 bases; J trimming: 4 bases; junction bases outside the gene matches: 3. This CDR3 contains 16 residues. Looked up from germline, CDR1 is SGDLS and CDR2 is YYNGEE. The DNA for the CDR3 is TGTGCCAGCAGCGTAGGGACTAGCGGGATTTCAGATACGCAGTATTTT. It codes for CASSVGTSGISDTQYF.

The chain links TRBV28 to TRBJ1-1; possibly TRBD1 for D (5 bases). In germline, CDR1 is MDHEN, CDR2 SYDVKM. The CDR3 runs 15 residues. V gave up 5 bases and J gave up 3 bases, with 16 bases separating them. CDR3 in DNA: TGTGCCAGCAGTCTCCTTGAAGGGGTTTACACTGAAGCTTTCTTT. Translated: CASSLLEGVYTEAFF.

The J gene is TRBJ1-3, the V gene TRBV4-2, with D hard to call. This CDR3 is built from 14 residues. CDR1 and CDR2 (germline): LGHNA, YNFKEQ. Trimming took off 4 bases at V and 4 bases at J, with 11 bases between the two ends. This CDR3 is CASSPPVQGNTIYF. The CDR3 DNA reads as TGTGCCAGCAGCCCACCGGTACAGGGAAACACCATATATTTT.

The CDR3 loop reads CASTRATSGGTDTQYF. DNA of the CDR3: TGTGCCAGCACGCGGGCAACTAGCGGGGGTACAGATACGCAGTATTTT. The chain links TRBV7-9 to TRBJ2-3, with 11 bases identical to TRBD2. Germline values: CDR1 SEHNR, CDR2 FQNEAQ (reference sequence). The CDR3 sequence is 16 residues long. J was trimmed by 3 bases and V by 7 bases; bases with no gene match: 9.

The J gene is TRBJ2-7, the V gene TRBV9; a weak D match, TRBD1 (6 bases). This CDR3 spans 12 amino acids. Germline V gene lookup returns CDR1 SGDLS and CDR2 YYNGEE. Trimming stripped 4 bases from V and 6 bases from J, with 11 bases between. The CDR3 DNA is TGTGCCAGCAGCACCCAGACAGGCGAGCAGTACTTC. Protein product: CASSTQTGEQYF.

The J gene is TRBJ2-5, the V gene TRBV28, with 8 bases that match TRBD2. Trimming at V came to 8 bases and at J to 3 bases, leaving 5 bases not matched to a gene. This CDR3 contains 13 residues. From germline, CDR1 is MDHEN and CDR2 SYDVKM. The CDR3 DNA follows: TGTGCCAGCTCAGGAGCGGGAGAAGAGACCCAGTACTTC. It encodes CASSGAGEETQYF.

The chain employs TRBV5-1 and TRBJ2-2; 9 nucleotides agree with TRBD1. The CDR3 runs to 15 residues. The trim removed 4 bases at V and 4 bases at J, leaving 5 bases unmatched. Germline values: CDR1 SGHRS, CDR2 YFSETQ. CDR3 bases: TGCGCCAGCAGCGGGGGACAGGGTAGCACCGGGGAGCTGTTTTTT. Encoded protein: CASSGGQGSTGELFF.